A single sample is the source of the 6 T cell receptor beta chains below, sequenced in a study of CD4 and CD8 cells across lung adenocarcinoma regions. MiXCR, run by TCRdb on the PCR reads, gives a single entry per CDR3 protein. The sample holds under 10,000 distinct CDR3 sequences, 40% to 55% seen once. Sequenced input: CD4+ T cells from the margin of a lung tumor. Receptor source: a male donor with lung adenocarcinoma. The CD4 and CD8 labels of this study may be unreliable.

This clonotype appeared many times. This rearrangement joins TRBV6-1 to TRBJ2-3, with D unclear. The V end lost 3 bases, the J end lost 2 bases, and 15 bases lay between the germline ends. The CDR3 length is 16 residues. From germline, CDR1 is MNHNS and CDR2 SASEGT. Written as DNA, the CDR3 is TGTGCCAGCAGTGAGGCCGTCTTTTCGCACACAGATACGCAGTATTTT. Protein: CASSEAVFSHTDTQYF.

This clonotype was seen just once. The chain uses TRBV27 and TRBJ2-4, with 9 bases aligning to TRBD2. Trimming cost V 6 bases and J 13 bases; bases outside gene matches: 28. The germline V gene has CDR1 MNHEY and CDR2 SMNVEV (reference sequence). The CDR3 has 19 amino acids. Here the CDR3 DNA reads TGTGCCAGCAGAGCCACGGGCCTAGCGGGGCTGTGTGGCAAAGACACGCAGTACTTC. This sequence encodes CASRATGLAGLCGKDTQYF.

The J gene is TRBJ2-1, the V gene TRBV6-1; D possibly corresponds to TRBD1 (8 bases). V was clipped by 5 bases and J by 9 bases, with 14 bases between them. Per germline, CDR1 MNHNS and CDR2 SASEGT. This CDR3 is 13 amino acids long. CDR3 protein: CASSPTGEGEQFF. CDR3 DNA sequence: TGTGCCAGCAGTCCGACAGGGGAGGGTGAGCAGTTCTTC.

The chain uses TRBV7-6 and TRBJ2-3; no reliable D call. This CDR3 spans 12 amino acids. Per the germline V gene, CDR1 is SGHVS and CDR2 is FNYEAQ. V was pared by 1 base and J by 6 bases, with 5 bases between. In nucleotides, the CDR3 is TGTGCCAGCAGCTTAGTAGGTGATACGCAGTATTTT. Protein sequence: CASSLVGDTQYF.

The gene calls are TRBV6-5 and TRBJ2-1; weak D call: TRBD2 (5 bases). The V end was cut by 1 base, the J end by 7 bases, with 14 bases between. From germline, CDR1 is MNHEY and CDR2 SVGAGI. The CDR3 spans 15 residues. The CDR3 DNA reads as TGTGCCAGCAGTTACTTCTACGGAGGCGGGAATGAGCAGTTCTTC. Amino acid sequence: CASSYFYGGGNEQFF.

The CDR3 loop is CASSYRQVEYNEQYF. DNA of the CDR3: TGTGCCAGCAGTTACCGACAGGTCGAATACAATGAGCAGTACTTC. The V call is TRBV6-5, the J call TRBJ2-5; D is perhaps TRBD1 (6 bases). The CDR3 covers 15 residues. Germline values: CDR1 MNHEY, CDR2 SVGAGI. V dropped 2 bases and J dropped 11 bases, with 21 bases sitting between them.